What follows is one T cell receptor beta chain and its context. The assay was immunoSEQ multiplex PCR, and TCRdb's table has in-frame clones only and misses some. The repertoire holds around 100,000 clones, about nine tenths seen once, with 3.5% to 4.5% in the top ten. The data belong to a study of control samples from healthy donors and cancer patients. Germline assignment: CDR1 MNHEY and CDR2 SMNVEV (reference sequence). This CDR3 has 13 residues. After removal of 6 bases from V and 8 bases from J, the junction contained 8 bases not matched to a gene. Sequencing was carried out using blood. This sequence joins TRBV27 and TRBJ1-2, with 8 bases that match TRBD1. The clonotype comes from a woman between 18 and 29 years old in good health. The CDR3 loop is CASRRTGLDGYTF. The CDR3 coding sequence is TGTGCCAGCAGAAGGACAGGGCTTGACGGCTACACCTTC.